This T cell receptor beta chain was captured by sequencing in a study of CD8+CD57+ T cells in acquired aplastic anemia. Study background: The mean DNA yield obtained from sorted CD4+ and CD8+ cells came to 3.2 ug.

Germline CDR1 is SNHLY and CDR2 is FYNNEI. The CDR3 is 15 residues long. With V trimmed by 6 bases and J by 1 base, 5 bases remained unmatched. Sequenced patients had shown CD8+CD57+ cell expansion by flow cytometry. The blood sampling took place in patients who had so far received no therapy. Genomic DNA acted as the template from which TCR beta VDJ combination and CDR3 sequence profiling were carried out. Each CDR3 protein is one row after TCRdb ran MiXCR on the reads. This table has about 75,000 distinct CDR3 sequences, roughly 72% appearing once. About this clonotype: Its specificity is unknown.

General study results and limits: Patients had around 30 CD8+ CDR3 sequences in common with controls (the shared set). Patients did not significantly differ from controls in CD8+ Simpson's diversity.

Specimen: sorted CD4+, CD8+, or CD8+CD57+ T cells (not recorded which) from PBMCs. V and J are TRBV2 and TRBJ2-2, with TRBD1 matching 7 bases. The receptor was derived from a human donor with aplastic anemia. The DNA of the CDR3 is TGTGCCAGCAGCTCCGGACAGGTGAACACCGGGGAGCTGTTTTTT. It translates to CASSSGQVNTGELFF.